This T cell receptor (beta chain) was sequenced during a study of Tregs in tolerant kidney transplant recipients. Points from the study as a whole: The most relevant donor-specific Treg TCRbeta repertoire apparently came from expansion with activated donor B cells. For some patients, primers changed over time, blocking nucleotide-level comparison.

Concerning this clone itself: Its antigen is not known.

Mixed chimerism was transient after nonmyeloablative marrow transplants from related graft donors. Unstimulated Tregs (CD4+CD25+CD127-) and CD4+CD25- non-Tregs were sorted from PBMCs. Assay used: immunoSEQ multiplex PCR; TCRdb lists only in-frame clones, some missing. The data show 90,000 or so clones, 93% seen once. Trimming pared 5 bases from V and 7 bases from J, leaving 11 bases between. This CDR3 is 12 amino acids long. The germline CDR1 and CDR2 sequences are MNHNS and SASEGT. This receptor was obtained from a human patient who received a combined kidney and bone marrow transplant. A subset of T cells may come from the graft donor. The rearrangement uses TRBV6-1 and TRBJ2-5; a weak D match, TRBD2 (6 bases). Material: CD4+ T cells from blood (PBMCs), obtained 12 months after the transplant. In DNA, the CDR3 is TGTGCCAGCAGTCTCGGGGGTGGGACCCAGTACTTC. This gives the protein CASSLGGGTQYF.